The 32 T cell receptor beta chains presented below share a single source sample, sequenced in a study of blood T cell repertoires in COVID-19. The data were produced by immunoSEQ multiplex PCR, yet TCRdb's version contains in-frame clones alone and is incomplete. The sample includes around 40,000 clones, about 90% seen only once; the top ten take approximately 25%. Sequencing was done on a sample of peripheral blood. All receptors derive from a man in his fifties or sixties with active or convalescent COVID-19.

The chain has TRBV12-3 or TRBV12-4 and TRBJ1-4; D not resolved. V lost 3 bases, J lost 6 bases, and 8 bases lay in between. The CDR3 is 13 amino acids. The CDR3 region has the DNA TGTGCCAGCAGTTTCTCCAGATATGAAAAACTGTTTTTT. It is translated as CASSFSRYEKLFF.

This chain connects TRBV7-8 to TRBJ2-6; D not certain. Trimming cost V 3 bases and J 0 bases, with 9 bases left between them. The CDR3 is 16 amino acids. The germline V gene has CDR1 SGHVS and CDR2 FQNEAQ. CDR3 residues: CASSFRGSSGANVLTF. The CDR3, as DNA: TGTGCCAGCAGCTTCAGAGGCAGCTCTGGGGCCAACGTCCTGACTTTC.

This chain uses TRBV6-5 with TRBJ1-5, with 7 bases identical to TRBD1. The germline gives CDR1 MNHEY, CDR2 SVGAGI. The CDR3 is 14 residues long. V dropped 5 bases and J dropped 4; count of bases not matched to a gene: 5. CDR3 in DNA: TGTGCCAGCAGTACAGGGGATGGGAATCAGCCCCAGCATTTT. Protein product: CASSTGDGNQPQHF.

V is TRBV2 and J is TRBJ1-5; 9 nucleotides line up with TRBD1. The CDR3 is 15 amino acids. CDR1 is SNHLY and CDR2 is FYNNEI in the germline V gene. Germline trimming cut 7 bases from V and 9 bases from J; bases unmatched to any gene: 13. CDR3 amino acids: CASNAGTGRFRPQHF. Written as DNA, the CDR3 is TGTGCCAGCAACGCCGGGACAGGGCGATTTCGGCCCCAGCATTTT.

CDR3 DNA: TGTGCCAGTAGTCCAACGCGGGGGCTAGCGGGGTTTCCCTTTCCCCAGCAGTTCTTC. This gives the protein CASSPTRGLAGFPFPQQFF. This chain joins TRBV19 and TRBJ2-1; 9 bases align to TRBD2. The CDR3 extends over 19 amino acids. Unmatched junction bases numbered 25, after V lost 5 bases and J lost 11 bases. Germline CDR1 LNHDA, CDR2 SQIVND (reference sequence).

The chain links TRBV29-1 to TRBJ1-1, with a possible D match to TRBD1 (6 bases). V lost 7 bases, J lost 0 bases, and 15 bases lay in between. CDR3 length: 14 residues. Germline V gene data show CDR1 as SQVTM and CDR2 as ANQGSEA. The CDR3 loop is CSGRDNLMNTEAFF. The CDR3 DNA sequence: TGCAGCGGACGGGACAACCTTATGAACACTGAAGCTTTCTTT. Supplemented by reference TRBV29-1 and TRBJ1-1, the full variable domain reads SAVISQKPSRDICQRGTSLTIQCQVDSQVTMMFWYRQQPGQSLTLIATANQGSEATYESGFVIDKFPISRPNLTFSTLTVSNMSPEDSSIYLCSGRDNLMNTEAFFGQGTRLTVV.

The J gene is TRBJ1-1, the V gene TRBV15, with 8 bases that match TRBD1. Trimming took 5 bases from V and 0 from J; bases not matched to a gene: 5. This CDR3 spans 15 amino acids. Germline V gene sequence: CDR1 LNHNV, CDR2 YYDKDF (reference sequence). CDR3 coding DNA: TGTGCCACCAGCCCGCGGACAGGGATGAACACTGAAGCTTTCTTT. It encodes CATSPRTGMNTEAFF.

V and J are TRBV5-1 and TRBJ2-7; D call uncertain. The germline gives CDR1 SGHRS, CDR2 YFSETQ. The CDR3 covers 13 residues. Trimming removed 0 bases at V and 3 bases at J, with 7 bases between. CDR3 nucleotide sequence: TGCGCCAGCAGCTTGGGGCAAGACTACGAGCAGTACTTC. Translated, it gives CASSLGQDYEQYF.

The chain carries TRBV3-1 (or the pseudogene TRBV3-2) and TRBJ2-5, with D maybe TRBD1 (6 bases). The CDR3 totals 18 residues. Trimming removed 0 bases at V and 2 bases at J, with 19 bases between. The V gene's germline CDR1 is LGHDT and CDR2 YNNKEL (reference sequence). The CDR3 nucleotides read TGTGCCAGCAGCCAAGACTGGGGCGAGTGGGGGCCGCAAGAGACCCAGTACTTC. Translating gives CASSQDWGEWGPQETQYF.

CDR3 bases: TGTGCCAGCAGCACGTTGACAGGTATCAGAAGTGGGGCTTTCTTT. This translates into CASSTLTGIRSGAFF. The chain joins TRBV7-2 to TRBJ1-1; possibly TRBD1 for D (6 bases). The V gene lost 5 bases and the J gene lost 11 bases, with 24 bases spanning the gap. CDR3 length: 15 amino acids. Germline V gene lookup returns CDR1 SGHTA and CDR2 FQGNSA.

This clone was found once. The CDR3 sequence: CASSPDGFMNTGELFF. CDR3 sequence (DNA): TGCGCCAGCAGTCCCGATGGCTTTATGAACACCGGGGAGCTGTTTTTT. The chain uses TRBV5-1 and TRBJ2-2; no clear D. V gave up 5 bases and J gave up 1 base, with 15 bases separating them. The CDR3 extends over 16 amino acids. CDR1 and CDR2 from the germline V gene are SGHRS and YFSETQ.

This clone was found once. The chain links TRBV5-4 to TRBJ2-5, with 9 bases identical to TRBD2. Germline V gene data show CDR1 as SGHNT and CDR2 as YYREEE (reference sequence). The trim removed 0 bases at V and 2 bases at J, leaving 5 bases unmatched. The CDR3 covers 16 residues. CDR3 in DNA: TGTGCCAGCAGCTTGGCCAGTGCGGGGGGGCAAGAGACCCAGTACTTC. Translation: CASSLASAGGQETQYF.

The chain has TRBV7-3 and TRBJ2-5, with a possible D match to TRBD2 (7 bases). CDR3 length: 15 amino acids. Trimming took 1 base from V and 2 from J, leaving 11 bases between them. CDR1 and CDR2 (germline): SGHTA, FQGTGA. CDR3 coding DNA: TGTGCCAGCAGCTTAAGGGGGCGGGAGCAAGAGACCCAGTACTTC. This translates into CASSLRGREQETQYF.

The chain is built from TRBV10-2 and TRBJ1-4, with 9 bases aligning to TRBD1. CDR1 WSHSY and CDR2 SAAADI come from the germline V gene. The V segment lost 4 bases and the J segment 7 bases; nucleotides outside the gene matches: 7. This CDR3 is built from 15 residues. The chain's CDR3 is CASSASWDRAEKLFF. CDR3 coding DNA: TGCGCCAGCAGTGCATCGTGGGACAGGGCTGAAAAACTGTTTTTT.

The chain links TRBV5-1 to TRBJ2-1; 8 bases agree with TRBD1. The CDR3 consists of 13 residues. V shed 4 bases and J 8 bases; nucleotides not matched to a gene: 5. Germline values: CDR1 SGHRS, CDR2 YFSETQ. The CDR3 DNA follows: TGCGCCAGCAGCCAGCAGGGGGCCGATGAGCAGTTCTTC. It yields the protein CASSQQGADEQFF.

The genes are TRBV6-2 or TRBV6-3 and TRBJ2-1; D perhaps matches TRBD2 (6 bases). The ends were cut back, 0 bases at V and 8 bases at J, with 20 bases in the middle. CDR3 length: 17 amino acids. Germline assignment: CDR1 MNHEY and CDR2 SVGEGT. CDR3 in amino acids: CASSYSPVGGIFDEQFF. The DNA of the CDR3 is TGTGCCAGCAGTTACTCCCCCGTGGGGGGAATTTTCGATGAGCAGTTCTTC.

The V gene is TRBV7-3, the J gene TRBJ1-1; a weak D match, TRBD1 (5 bases). The CDR3 is made up of 13 amino acids. Germline V gives CDR1 SGHTA, CDR2 FQGTGA. V was shortened by 1 base and J by 5 bases, with 8 bases between the two germline ends. Here the CDR3 DNA reads TGTGCCAGCAGCTTAAAGGCAGGGACTGAAGCTTTCTTT. Its translation: CASSLKAGTEAFF.

The V and J genes are TRBV14 and TRBJ2-1, with TRBD2 matching over 11 bases. The V segment lost 1 base and the J segment 4 bases; nucleotides outside the gene matches: 6. This CDR3 is 17 amino acids long. CDR1 SGHDN and CDR2 FVKESK come from the germline V gene. CDR3 in DNA: TGTGCCAGCAGCCAAGGATCGGGACTAGCGGCATACAATGAGCAGTTCTTC. Translated, it gives CASSQGSGLAAYNEQFF.

J is TRBJ2-3 and V is TRBV18, with D tentatively TRBD2 (5 bases). Germline V gene sequence: CDR1 KGHSH, CDR2 LQKENI. This CDR3 is 16 amino acids long. V lost 6 bases to trimming and J lost 6 bases, with 22 bases between them. CDR3 sequence reads: CASSPGGLRPRDTQYF. CDR3 nucleotides: TGTGCCAGCTCCCCTGGAGGACTGCGCCCGAGGGATACGCAGTATTTT.

The chain joins TRBV5-1 to TRBJ2-1; D might be TRBD2 (6 bases). V lost 2 bases, J lost 6 bases, and 12 bases lay in between. The CDR3 sequence is 14 residues long. In germline, CDR1 is SGHRS, CDR2 YFSETQ. This CDR3 reads CASSLGGISNEQFF. The CDR3 coding sequence is TGCGCCAGCAGCTTAGGCGGGATTAGCAATGAGCAGTTCTTC.

The V gene is TRBV5-6, the J gene TRBJ2-7; D gene ambiguous. Germline-derived CDR1 and CDR2 are SGHDT and YYEEEE. This CDR3 has 14 amino acids. Trimming took 1 base from V and 2 from J, leaving 10 bases between them. CDR3 region: CASSLMLDPYEQYV. DNA for the CDR3: TGTGCCAGCAGCTTGATGCTAGACCCCTACGAGCAGTACGTC.

This chain connects TRBV2 to TRBJ1-2; TRBD1 might be the D (6 bases). Germline loops: CDR1 SNHLY, CDR2 FYNNEI. This CDR3 is built from 16 residues. Trimming stripped 0 bases from V and 3 bases from J, with 14 bases between. Written as DNA, the CDR3 is TGTGCCAGCAGTGAAGCGAAAGGGACACCCGACTATGGCTACACCTTC. Its translation is CASSEAKGTPDYGYTF.

This chain links TRBV3-1 (or the pseudogene TRBV3-2) with TRBJ1-3; D gene uncertain. V dropped 2 bases and J dropped 2 bases, with 10 bases sitting between them. This CDR3 is 15 amino acids long. CDR1 and CDR2 from the germline V gene are LGHDT and YNNKEL (reference sequence). CDR3 loop: CASSQLARAGNTIYF. The DNA of the CDR3 is TGTGCCAGCAGCCAACTGGCGCGGGCTGGAAACACCATATATTTT.

For the CDR3, the DNA is TGTGCCAGCAGTGGAGTGATTCGACAGGGAACAAATCAGCCCCAGCATTTT. Its translation is CASSGVIRQGTNQPQHF. This rearrangement joins TRBV6-1 to TRBJ1-5, with 7 bases that match TRBD1. CDR3 size: 17 residues. The germline gives CDR1 MNHNS, CDR2 SASEGT. V shed 4 bases and J 4 bases; nucleotides not matched to a gene: 13.

In DNA form, the CDR3 reads TGTGCCAGCAGTTATTCCGACCGGGACGAGCAGTACGTC. Encoded protein: CASSYSDRDEQYV. This chain connects TRBV6-5 to TRBJ2-7; the D is unclear. This CDR3 contains 13 residues. Germline V lookup: CDR1 MNHEY, CDR2 SVGAGI. The germline V and J ends were trimmed by 3 bases and 5 bases, with 11 bases remaining between them.

This chain uses TRBV2 with TRBJ1-1; D remains unclear. Trimming took off 4 bases at V and 4 bases at J, with 13 bases between the two ends. Germline assignment: CDR1 SNHLY and CDR2 FYNNEI. The CDR3 loop spans 14 amino acids. Written as DNA, the CDR3 is TGTGCCAGCAGTGGGGTACAGCTTGCCACTGAAGCTTTCTTT. As protein: CASSGVQLATEAFF.

This sequence joins TRBV2 and TRBJ1-3; D call uncertain. This CDR3 contains 17 residues. The germline V gene encodes CDR1 SNHLY and CDR2 FYNNEI. Between the trimmed V and J ends, which lost 0 bases and 1 base, there was a span of 13 bases. DNA of the CDR3: TGTGCCAGCAGTGAAGCGCTTCCGGGTTGGTCTGGAAACACCATATATTTT. This sequence encodes CASSEALPGWSGNTIYF.

The chain uses TRBV28 and TRBJ1-1; D is perhaps TRBD1 (5 bases). The CDR3 covers 17 residues. Trimming left V 3 bases short and J 1 base short, with 18 bases between. Per the germline V gene, CDR1 is MDHEN and CDR2 is SYDVKM. Here the CDR3 reads CASSFIIGGKGNTEAFF. Here the CDR3 DNA reads TGTGCCAGCAGTTTTATCATCGGGGGAAAAGGGAACACTGAAGCTTTCTTT.

This rearrangement joins TRBV3-1 (or the pseudogene TRBV3-2) to TRBJ2-2; 7 bases fit TRBD1. The CDR3 extends over 15 amino acids. The germline V gene has CDR1 LGHDT and CDR2 YNNKEL (reference sequence). With V trimmed by 1 base and J by 3 bases, 2 bases remained unmatched. The chain's CDR3 is CASSQGTGDTGELFF. CDR3 sequence (DNA): TGTGCCAGCAGCCAAGGAACAGGGGACACCGGGGAGCTGTTTTTT.

The chain uses TRBV7-8 and TRBJ1-4; 8 bases agree with TRBD1. CDR3 size: 13 residues. After removal of 9 bases from V and 4 bases from J, the junction contained 4 bases not matched to a gene. The V gene's germline CDR1 is SGHVS and CDR2 FQNEAQ. As DNA, the CDR3 is TGTGCCAGTGGACAGGGACATAATGAAAAACTGTTTTTT. Amino acids: CASGQGHNEKLFF.

The rearrangement uses TRBV7-2 and TRBJ2-4; no firm D call. The CDR3 is 14 amino acids. V dropped 2 bases and J dropped 0 bases, with 5 bases sitting between them. Germline V gene sequence: CDR1 SGHTA, CDR2 FQGNSA. CDR3 residues: CASSLLLAKNIQYF. The CDR3 DNA reads TGTGCCAGCAGCTTATTACTAGCCAAAAACATTCAGTACTTC.

The chain recombines TRBV12-5 with TRBJ1-2; D gene uncertain. Germline V gene data show CDR1 as LGHNT and CDR2 as FRNRAP. CDR3 length: 14 amino acids. V was cut by 1 base and J by 5 bases, with 11 bases left in between. The CDR3 here is CASGLGGLSYGYTF. CDR3 sequence (DNA): TGTGCTAGTGGTTTGGGAGGACTTTCTTATGGCTACACCTTC.